These 21 T cell receptor beta chains were sequenced from one sample in a study of cytomegalovirus exposure and HLA in healthy donors. PCR involved 60 Vbeta and 13 Jbeta primers. Data came from immunoSEQ multiplex PCR; TCRdb stores just in-frame clones and leaves some out. The profile shows around 20,000 clones, around 75% of them singletons. The sample comprised PBMCs. The receptors stem from a man younger than 35 in good health and CMV-seronegative.

The table lists this clone with a few counts. This sequence joins TRBV29-1 and TRBJ2-1; TRBD1 aligns across 8 bases. V trimming: 7 bases; J trimming: 9 bases; junction bases outside the gene matches: 5. Germline loops: CDR1 SQVTM, CDR2 ANQGSEA. The CDR3 runs to 11 residues. The CDR3 here is CSGGQGAEQFF. The DNA for the CDR3 is TGCAGCGGCGGACAGGGAGCTGAGCAGTTCTTC.

The J gene is TRBJ2-2, the V gene TRBV6-5; D gene unclear. CDR3 length: 14 amino acids. Trimming removed 1 base at V and 5 bases at J, with 8 bases between. Germline V lookup: CDR1 MNHEY, CDR2 SVGAGI. The CDR3 coding sequence is TGTGCCAGCAGTTACTTCTCGCGGACCGGGGAGCTGTTTTTT. Translating gives CASSYFSRTGELFF.

This chain uses TRBV4-2 with TRBJ2-1; maybe TRBD2 (6 bases). V was clipped by 3 bases and J by 9 bases, with 15 bases between them. Germline CDR1 is LGHNA and CDR2 is YNFKEQ. CDR3 length: 14 residues. In DNA, the CDR3 is TGTGCCAGCAGCCACTTAACGGGACTTCCTGAGCAGTTCTTC. Protein: CASSHLTGLPEQFF.

This clone was seen once. The chain employs TRBV29-1 and TRBJ1-3; the match to TRBD1 covers 8 bases. V was clipped by 3 bases and J by 8 bases; unmatched bases: 3. Germline V gives CDR1 SQVTM, CDR2 ANQGSEA. The CDR3 loop spans 12 amino acids. This CDR3 is CSVDQGADTIYF. CDR3 bases: TGCAGCGTTGATCAGGGGGCGGACACCATATATTTT.

The chain employs TRBV29-1 and TRBJ2-2, with a possible D match to TRBD1 (6 bases). Looked up from germline, CDR1 is SQVTM and CDR2 is ANQGSEA. The CDR3 contains 13 residues. V shed 6 bases and J shed 6 bases, with 14 bases lying between them. The DNA of the CDR3 is TGCAGCGTGTCTGGACAGCAGGCCGGGGAGCTGTTTTTT. This codes for CSVSGQQAGELFF.

This clone was detected only once. V and J are TRBV5-7 and TRBJ2-1, with D perhaps TRBD2 (5 bases). TRBV5-7 is an open reading frame, and its role is uncertain. This CDR3 is 13 amino acids long. V dropped 1 base and J dropped 7 bases, with 9 bases sitting between them. In DNA, the CDR3 is TGTGCCAGCAGCTTGTTGGAGGTTAATGAGCAGTTCTTC. It is translated as CASSLLEVNEQFF.

This chain joins TRBV5-1 and TRBJ1-2, with unresolved D. This CDR3 has 13 amino acids. Trimming removed 1 base from V and 2 bases from J, with 6 bases in between. From germline, CDR1 is SGHRS and CDR2 YFSETQ. The CDR3 spells CASSLSQNYGYTF. For the CDR3, the DNA is TGCGCCAGCAGCTTGTCCCAGAACTATGGCTACACCTTC.

V is TRBV25-1 and J is TRBJ1-4; the D is unclear. The V end lost 2 bases, the J end lost 0 bases, and 4 bases lay between the germline ends. Germline CDR1 reads MGHDK; CDR2 reads SYGVNS. This CDR3 has 14 residues. Here the CDR3 DNA reads TGTGCCAGCAGTGAAGCGGCAACTAATGAAAAACTGTTTTTT. Translated: CASSEAATNEKLFF.

This clone appeared a few times. This chain joins TRBV30 and TRBJ1-2, with unresolved D. The CDR3 totals 13 residues. The V end lost 3 bases, the J end lost 3 bases, and 11 bases lay between the germline ends. Germline V gene lookup returns CDR1 GTSNPN and CDR2 SVGIG (reference sequence). The CDR3 DNA follows: TGTGCCTGGAGCCCCTCACGGGACTATGGCTACACCTTC. Amino acids: CAWSPSRDYGYTF.

The rearrangement joins TRBV14 to TRBJ2-2; maybe TRBD1 (6 bases). V was pared by 2 bases and J by 5 bases, with 9 bases between. The CDR3 loop spans 14 amino acids. In germline, CDR1 is SGHDN, CDR2 FVKESK. This CDR3 is CASSQQQGTGELFF. The CDR3 nucleotides are TGTGCCAGCAGCCAACAACAGGGTACCGGGGAGCTGTTTTTT.

The chain is built from TRBV2 and TRBJ1-2, with TRBD1 identical over 7 bases. The CDR3 is 12 amino acids. Looked up from germline, CDR1 is SNHLY and CDR2 is FYNNEI. V gave up 5 bases and J gave up 8 bases; unmatched junction bases: 5. CDR3 loop: CASSPRQGGYTF. The CDR3 DNA is TGTGCCAGCAGTCCGAGACAGGGAGGCTACACCTTC.

The chain has TRBV30 and TRBJ2-5; the D is unclear. Germline V gene lookup returns CDR1 GTSNPN and CDR2 SVGIG (reference sequence). This CDR3 contains 13 residues. Trimming cost V 0 bases and J 2 bases, with 7 bases left between them. CDR3 residues: CAWSVRRQETQYF. The DNA of the CDR3 is TGTGCCTGGAGTGTACGGCGGCAAGAGACCCAGTACTTC.

This clone was observed a few times. This rearrangement joins TRBV4-2 to TRBJ2-1; tentative D call: TRBD2 (7 bases). This CDR3 contains 15 residues. V was trimmed by 0 bases and J by 7 bases, leaving 13 bases between them. Per germline, CDR1 LGHNA and CDR2 YNFKEQ. The CDR3 coding sequence is TGTGCCAGCAGCCAAGATGGGGGGGGGCCAAATGAGCAGTTCTTC. Translated, it gives CASSQDGGGPNEQFF.

The V and J genes are TRBV4-2 and TRBJ2-7; the D is unclear. The CDR3 consists of 12 residues. The V and J ends lost 1 base and 5 bases respectively, with 6 bases between them. Germline CDR1 and CDR2: LGHNA and YNFKEQ. The DNA of the CDR3 is TGTGCCAGCAGCCAAGGAACAGACGAGCAGTACTTC. This sequence encodes CASSQGTDEQYF.

This clone was seen more than once but under ten times. The rearrangement joins TRBV7-9 to TRBJ1-1; unclear D gene. The germline gives CDR1 SEHNR, CDR2 FQNEAQ (reference sequence). This CDR3 is built from 13 residues. The germline V and J ends were trimmed by 1 base and 1 base, with 4 bases remaining between them. The CDR3 spells CASSLEANTEAFF. The CDR3 nucleotides read TGTGCCAGCAGCTTAGAAGCGAACACTGAAGCTTTCTTT. Filled out from reference TRBV7-9 and TRBJ1-1, the complete variable domain reads DTGVSQNPRHKITKRGQNVTFRCDPISEHNRLYWYRQTLGQGPEFLTYFQNEAQLEKSRLLSDRFSAERPKGSFSTLEIQRTEQGDSAMYLCASSLEANTEAFFGQGTRLTVV.

V gene TRBV7-2 combines with J gene TRBJ1-2, with TRBD1 matching 7 bases. Germline trimming cut 0 bases from V and 8 bases from J; bases unmatched to any gene: 9. This CDR3 contains 15 residues. Looked up from germline, CDR1 is SGHTA and CDR2 is FQGNSA. The CDR3 loop is CASSLASTGPEGYTF. DNA for the CDR3: TGTGCCAGCAGCTTAGCGTCGACAGGGCCTGAGGGCTACACCTTC.

To note about this clone: Other DNA sequences in this sample translate to the same CDR3. The chain has TRBV30 and TRBJ1-2; D remains unclear. Per the germline V gene, CDR1 is GTSNPN and CDR2 is SVGIG (reference sequence). The V and J ends lost 0 bases and 6 bases respectively, with 5 bases between them. CDR3 length: 11 residues. Here the CDR3 reads CAWSVQNGYTF. The CDR3 bases are TGTGCCTGGAGTGTGCAGAATGGCTACACCTTC.

This clone came up a few times. The rearrangement links TRBV29-1 to TRBJ2-5; the D is unclear. Near its end, the DNA agrees better with TRBJ2-7, so the J call may be wrong. The CDR3 runs 13 residues. Germline assignment: CDR1 SQVTM and CDR2 ANQGSEA. CDR3 region: CSVFHRNSYEQYF. The CDR3 bases are TGCAGCGTTTTCCACAGAAACTCCTACGAGCAGTACTTC.

The V and J genes are TRBV5-6 and TRBJ1-2; D remains unclear. The CDR3 runs to 13 residues. Trimming stripped 0 bases from V and 5 bases from J, with 8 bases between. Germline CDR1 SGHDT, CDR2 YYEEEE. CDR3 loop: CASSLVAAYGYTF. DNA for the CDR3: TGTGCCAGCAGCTTGGTGGCGGCGTATGGCTACACCTTC.

The V and J genes are TRBV6-5 and TRBJ1-1, with 7 bases matching TRBD1. This CDR3 contains 13 residues. V lost 6 bases, J lost 0 bases, and 1 base stayed unmatched. Germline V lookup: CDR1 MNHEY, CDR2 SVGAGI. CDR3 coding DNA: TGTGCCAGCAGCGACAGGGTGAACACTGAAGCTTTCTTT. This translates into CASSDRVNTEAFF.

About this clone itself: Distinct nucleotide sequences in the sample also encode this CDR3. In DNA, the CDR3 is TGCGCCAGCAGCCAAGGTCCCGACAGCACTTACGAGCAGTACTTC. It yields the protein CASSQGPDSTYEQYF. V usage is TRBV4-3 and J usage is TRBJ2-7; perhaps TRBD1 as D (5 bases). Germline V lookup: CDR1 LGHNA, CDR2 YSLEER. The CDR3 totals 15 residues. Trimming stripped 1 base from V and 4 bases from J, with 14 bases between.